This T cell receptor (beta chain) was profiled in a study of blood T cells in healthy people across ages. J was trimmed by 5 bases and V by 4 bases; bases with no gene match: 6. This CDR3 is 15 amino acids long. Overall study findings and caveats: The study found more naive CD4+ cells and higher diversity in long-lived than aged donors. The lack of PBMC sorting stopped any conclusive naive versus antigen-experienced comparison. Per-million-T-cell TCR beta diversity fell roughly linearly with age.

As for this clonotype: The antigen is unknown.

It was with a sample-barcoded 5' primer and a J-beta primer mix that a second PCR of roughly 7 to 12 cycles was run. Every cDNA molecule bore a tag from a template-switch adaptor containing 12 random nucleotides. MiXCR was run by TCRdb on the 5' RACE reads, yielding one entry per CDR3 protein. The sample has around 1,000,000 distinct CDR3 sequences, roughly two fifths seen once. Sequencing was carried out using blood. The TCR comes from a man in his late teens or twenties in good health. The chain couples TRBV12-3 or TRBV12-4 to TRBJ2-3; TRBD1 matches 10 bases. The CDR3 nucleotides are TGTGCCAGCAGTTCTGGGACAGGGGTTATAGATACGCAGTATTTT. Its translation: CASSSGTGVIDTQYF.